This entry lists 26 T cell receptor beta chains sequenced from one sample in a study of T cell repertoires in ileal Crohn's disease. Measured with immunoSEQ multiplex PCR; TCRdb has only the in-frame clones, and not every one. The table lists about 11,000 clones, roughly two thirds of them singletons. Time point: neoterminal ileum biopsy at postoperative endoscopy, about 6 months after surgery. Sequenced material: ileal tissue. The receptor source for this set is an adult with Crohn's disease.

The chain employs TRBV30 and TRBJ1-2; no clear D. The CDR3 spans 12 residues. Trimming pared 5 bases from V and 4 bases from J, leaving 11 bases between. The germline CDR1 and CDR2 sequences are GTSNPN and SVGIG (reference sequence). The CDR3 sequence is CAWALLSYGYTF. The DNA for the CDR3 is TGTGCCTGGGCCTTACTGAGCTATGGCTACACCTTC. The whole variable domain, filled in from reference TRBV30 and TRBJ1-2, reads SQTIHQWPATLVQPVGSPLSLECTVEGTSNPNLYWYRQAAGRGLQLLFYSVGIGQISSEVPQNLSASRPQDRQFILSSKKLLLSDSGFYLCAWALLSYGYTFGSGTRLTVV.

The CDR3 loop reads CASRPPMGRDYEQYF. The CDR3 region has the DNA TGTGCCAGCAGGCCACCAATGGGCAGAGACTACGAGCAGTACTTC. The chain carries TRBV28 and TRBJ2-7; no reliable D call. The length of the CDR3 is 15 residues. Germline assignment: CDR1 MDHEN and CDR2 SYDVKM. V dropped 6 bases and J dropped 3 bases, with 18 bases sitting between them.

V gene TRBV30 combines with J gene TRBJ2-7, with 11 bases identical to TRBD1. Per the germline V gene, CDR1 is GTSNPN and CDR2 is SVGIG (reference sequence). J gave up 6 bases and V 3 bases, and 4 bases lay outside the gene matches. The CDR3 has 13 amino acids. The CDR3 loop reads CAWRGDRGSEQYF. CDR3 nucleotides: TGTGCCTGGAGGGGGGACAGGGGGTCCGAGCAGTACTTC.

This clone has a handful of counts. The chain has TRBV6-4 and TRBJ2-3; no reliable D call. Trimming cost V 5 bases and J 2 bases, with 17 bases left between them. The germline gives CDR1 MRHNA, CDR2 SNTAGT. CDR3 length: 16 amino acids. As DNA, the CDR3 is TGTGCCAGCAGTCCGGTGGGCTTTACTGACACAGATACGCAGTATTTT. As protein: CASSPVGFTDTDTQYF.

J is TRBJ1-2 and V is TRBV7-9; tentatively, D is TRBD1 (5 bases). This CDR3 is 16 amino acids long. Per germline, CDR1 SEHNR and CDR2 FQNEAQ (reference sequence). Trimming removed 4 bases at V and 2 bases at J, with 17 bases between. This CDR3 reads CASSSQVGGTNYGYTF. CDR3 nucleotides: TGTGCCAGCAGCTCCCAGGTTGGAGGGACGAACTATGGCTACACCTTC.

The J gene is TRBJ1-5, the V gene TRBV2, with TRBD1 matching over 8 bases. The V and J ends lost 3 bases and 7 bases, in that order; junction bases with no gene match: 5. The CDR3 extends over 14 amino acids. Germline CDR1 is SNHLY and CDR2 is FYNNEI. The CDR3 loop is CASSEDRVSQPQHF. For the CDR3, the DNA is TGTGCCAGCAGTGAGGACAGGGTAAGCCAGCCCCAGCATTTT. Full variable domain (remainder filled in from reference TRBV2 and TRBJ1-5): EPEVTQTPSHQVTQMGQEVILRCVPISNHLYFYWYRQILGQKVEFLVSFYNNEISEKSEIFDDQFSVERPDGSNFTLKIRSTKLEDSAMYFCASSEDRVSQPQHFGDGTRLSIL.

This rearrangement joins TRBV6-6 to TRBJ2-1, with TRBD1 as a possible D gene (6 bases). The ends were cut back, 7 bases at V and 8 bases at J, with 18 bases in the middle. This CDR3 has 14 amino acids. CDR1 is MNHNY, CDR2 SVGAGI, per germline (reference sequence). In nucleotides, the CDR3 is TGTGCCAGCACCCCGACAGGCCTGAGGGATGAGCAGTTCTTC. Protein: CASTPTGLRDEQFF.

The chain recombines TRBV19 with TRBJ2-7; possibly TRBD2 for D (6 bases). The CDR3 spans 16 residues. Germline values: CDR1 LNHDA, CDR2 SQIVND (reference sequence). Trimming stripped 3 bases from V and 1 base from J, with 16 bases between. This CDR3 is CASSISFQAGSYEQYF. Here the CDR3 DNA reads TGTGCCAGTAGTATCTCGTTCCAAGCGGGTTCCTACGAGCAGTACTTC.

This clone has only a few counts. The chain employs TRBV27 and TRBJ1-2; perhaps TRBD1 as D (5 bases). Trimming cost V 3 bases and J 5 bases, with 10 bases left between them. Germline V gene lookup returns CDR1 MNHEY and CDR2 SMNVEV (reference sequence). This CDR3 spans 13 amino acids. CDR3 in DNA: TGTGCCAGCAGTTTGGATCAGGGATATGGCTACACCTTC. This gives the protein CASSLDQGYGYTF.

The rearrangement joins TRBV7-6 to TRBJ2-7, with D possibly being TRBD2 (6 bases). V shed 8 bases and J shed 6 bases, with 17 bases lying between them. This CDR3 is 13 amino acids long. Germline assignment: CDR1 SGHVS and CDR2 FNYEAQ. As DNA, the CDR3 is TGTGCCAGCGCGAGTCCGGGAGAGATCGAGCAGTACTTC. Its translation is CASASPGEIEQYF.

This clone was observed a few times. The V call is TRBV18, the J call TRBJ1-1, with D possibly being TRBD1 (6 bases). CDR3 length: 16 amino acids. V was trimmed by 4 bases and J by 4 bases, leaving 19 bases between them. The germline gives CDR1 KGHSH, CDR2 LQKENI. The CDR3 nucleotides read TGTGCCAGCTCACATAAAGAACAGGGAACGGGCACTGAAGCTTTCTTT. Translation: CASSHKEQGTGTEAFF.

V gene TRBV20-1 combines with J gene TRBJ1-1; D is perhaps TRBD1 (5 bases). CDR1 is DFQATT and CDR2 is SNEGSKA in the germline V gene (reference sequence). The CDR3 totals 11 residues. V lost 3 bases, J lost 9 bases, and 11 bases lay in between. CDR3 region: CSAREQGKAFF. CDR3 in DNA: TGCAGTGCTAGGGAGCAGGGCAAAGCTTTCTTT.

V gene TRBV6-4 combines with J gene TRBJ2-1, with 7 bases lining up with TRBD2. The V and J ends lost 4 bases and 1 base, in that order; junction bases with no gene match: 1. Germline CDR1 MRHNA, CDR2 SNTAGT. This CDR3 is built from 14 residues. CDR3: CASSVSGSYNEQFF. Here the CDR3 DNA reads TGTGCCAGCAGTGTTAGCGGGTCCTACAATGAGCAGTTCTTC.

V is TRBV6-6 and J is TRBJ1-5; TRBD1 matches 11 bases. The V gene end was trimmed by 6 bases and the J gene end by 2 bases; junction bases not matched to a gene: 3. The CDR3 is made up of 15 amino acids. Per germline, CDR1 MNHNY and CDR2 SVGAGI (reference sequence). The CDR3 DNA reads TGTGCCAGCAGGGACAGGGGGCCGGGCAATCAGCCCCAGCATTTT. It yields the protein CASRDRGPGNQPQHF.

There are a few counts of this clone. The junction shows a germline mismatch at one end, possibly a read error. This chain uses TRBV7-7 with TRBJ2-3; D perhaps matches TRBD1 (5 bases). Germline CDR1 SSHAT, CDR2 FNYEAQ (reference sequence). The CDR3 has 13 amino acids. CDR3 sequence reads: CASSQGSRDTQYF. DNA of the CDR3: TGTGCTAGCAGCCAGGGCAGTCGAGATACGCAGTATTTT. Together with reference TRBV7-7 and TRBJ2-3, the CDR3 gives the full variable domain: GAGVSQSPRYKVTKRGQDVTLRCDPISSHATLYWYQQALGQGPEFLTYFNYEAQPDKSGLPSDRFSAERPEGSISTLTIQRTEQRDSAMYRCASSQGSRDTQYFGPGTRLTVL.

The gene calls are TRBV7-9 and TRBJ2-2; perhaps TRBD2 as D (6 bases). The length of the CDR3 is 16 residues. The V gene lost 7 bases and the J gene lost 4 bases, with 19 bases spanning the gap. Per germline, CDR1 SEHNR and CDR2 FQNEAQ (reference sequence). This chain's CDR3 is CASIMNSGTLTGELFF. Written as DNA, the CDR3 is TGTGCCAGCATCATGAATAGCGGCACCCTCACCGGGGAGCTGTTTTTT.

The sample holds a few counts of this clone. The J gene is TRBJ1-5, the V gene TRBV19; 9 nucleotides line up with TRBD1. This CDR3 contains 16 residues. The J segment lost 7 bases and the V segment lost 5 bases, leaving 12 bases of the junction unmatched. From germline, CDR1 is LNHDA and CDR2 SQIVND (reference sequence). In DNA, the CDR3 is TGTGCCAGTAGTCCAACACAGGGGGCATGGGCGCAGCCCCAGCATTTT. It codes for CASSPTQGAWAQPQHF.

This chain connects TRBV5-6 to TRBJ1-5, with 9 bases that match TRBD1. The J segment lost 7 bases and the V segment lost 0 bases, leaving 14 bases of the junction unmatched. Germline V CDR1 and CDR2: SGHDT, YYEEEE. CDR3 size: 18 residues. The CDR3 region is CASSLGPGPTGGRQPQHF. The CDR3 nucleotides are TGTGCCAGCAGCTTGGGACCCGGCCCAACAGGGGGCAGGCAGCCCCAGCATTTT.

On this clone itself: The same CDR3 also results from other DNA sequences found in this sample. The chain links TRBV6-1 to TRBJ2-1, with D perhaps matching TRBD2 (5 bases). The V gene lost 9 bases and the J gene lost 7 bases, with 13 bases spanning the gap. The CDR3 covers 12 residues. Germline lookup yields CDR1 MNHNS and CDR2 SASEGT. As DNA, the CDR3 is TGTGCCAGTGGACTGGTCGGGAATGAGCAGTTCTTC. The encoded protein is CASGLVGNEQFF.

The chain carries TRBV6-6 and TRBJ2-3, with TRBD2 matching 10 bases. CDR3 length: 15 amino acids. Germline V gene lookup returns CDR1 MNHNY and CDR2 SVGAGI (reference sequence). J gave up 3 bases and V 0 bases, and 0 bases lay outside the gene matches. CDR3 sequence reads: CASSYSTSGTDTQYF. The CDR3 DNA reads as TGTGCCAGCAGTTACTCGACTAGCGGGACAGATACGCAGTATTTT.

This rearrangement joins TRBV5-1 to TRBJ2-5; TRBD2 agrees at 12 bases. Germline-derived CDR1 and CDR2 are SGHRS and YFSETQ. V gave up 4 bases and J gave up 4 bases; unmatched junction bases: 5. The CDR3 is 15 residues long. CDR3 in DNA: TGCGCCAGCAGCATGGGGACTAGCGGGTTAGAGACCCAGTACTTC. Translation gives CASSMGTSGLETQYF.

The chain links TRBV28 to TRBJ2-3; 7 bases fit TRBD1. The trim removed 2 bases at V and 1 base at J, leaving 3 bases unmatched. The CDR3 has 15 amino acids. Germline CDR1 and CDR2: MDHEN and SYDVKM. The CDR3 reads CASSLRDRRTDTQYF. The DNA for the CDR3 is TGTGCCAGCAGTTTAAGGGACAGACGCACAGATACGCAGTATTTT.

V and J are TRBV29-1 and TRBJ1-2; TRBD1 aligns across 9 bases. Losses at the gene ends were 6 bases for V and 6 bases for J; bases not matched to a gene: 8. CDR3 length: 13 residues. CDR1 SQVTM and CDR2 ANQGSEA come from the germline V gene. The CDR3: CSVENRGRDGYTF. CDR3 nucleotides: TGCAGCGTCGAAAACAGGGGGCGGGATGGCTACACCTTC.

The CDR3 DNA follows: TGCGCCAGCAGCGGGGACAATACCTATGGCTACACCTTC. Its protein product is CASSGDNTYGYTF. V and J are TRBV5-1 and TRBJ1-2, with D perhaps TRBD1 (6 bases). V gave up 4 bases and J gave up 4 bases, with 11 bases separating them. Germline V CDR1 and CDR2: SGHRS, YFSETQ. There are 13 residues in the CDR3.

The chain combines TRBV4-2 with TRBJ2-5; 9 nucleotides match TRBD2. Matching the DNA end better, TRBJ2-7 makes the J call doubtful. The CDR3 length is 16 residues. Germline V lookup: CDR1 LGHNA, CDR2 YNFKEQ. The CDR3 DNA sequence: TGTGCCAGCAGCCAAGAGGTGGCGGGAGGGCCGGGCGAGCAGTACTTC. Translated, it gives CASSQEVAGGPGEQYF.

The rearrangement uses TRBV18 and TRBJ1-5; a weak D match, TRBD1 (6 bases). V was pared by 0 bases and J by 3 bases, with 9 bases between. This CDR3 contains 15 residues. CDR1 is KGHSH, CDR2 LQKENI, per germline. CDR3 amino acids: CASSPPDSFNQPQHF. CDR3 nucleotide sequence: TGTGCCAGCTCACCACCGGACAGTTTCAATCAGCCCCAGCATTTT.